This T cell receptor (beta chain) was recorded in a study of T cell responses to AZD1222 COVID-19 vaccine. V shed 2 bases and J shed 6 bases, with 6 bases lying between them. From germline, CDR1 is SGHRS and CDR2 YFSETQ. The CDR3 spans 12 residues. Method: immunoSEQ multiplex PCR; TCRdb's copy keeps in-frame clones and lacks some. The top ten clones hold more than 6.5% of a sample with 95,000 to 150,000 clones, around 86% of them seen once. For this clone: Its matching antigen is unknown.

Findings of the study overall: Every sample of the repertoires postdated the peak T cell response.

The genes are TRBV5-1 and TRBJ1-5; no clear D gene. This TCR derives from an adult in good health. The sample was peripheral blood, taken on day 0 of AZD1222 vaccination. CDR3 sequence reads: CASSFEGQPQHF. The CDR3 DNA reads as TGCGCCAGCAGCTTCGAGGGTCAGCCCCAGCATTTT.